These 18 T cell receptor beta chains came from one sample sequenced in a study of blood T cell repertoires in COVID-19. Method: immunoSEQ multiplex PCR; TCRdb's copy keeps in-frame clones and lacks some. The sample lists around 300,000 clones; about nine tenths were seen once. Sequencing used PBMCs or T cells enriched from blood (not recorded which). The receptors shown here come from a woman aged 30 to 39 who had recovered from COVID-19.

The V gene is TRBV19, the J gene TRBJ2-1, with 8 positions matching TRBD2. With 1 base clipped from V and 6 bases from J, the junction kept 14 bases outside the gene matches. This CDR3 region has 18 residues. CDR1 and CDR2 from the germline V gene are LNHDA and SQIVND (reference sequence). The chain's CDR3 is CASSIGAPSREGLNEQFF. As DNA, the CDR3 is TGTGCCAGTAGTATAGGTGCCCCGAGCCGGGAGGGCCTCAATGAGCAGTTCTTC.

The rearrangement uses TRBV7-2 and TRBJ2-2, with TRBD2 matching over 7 bases. V gave up 2 bases and J gave up 1 base; unmatched junction bases: 4. This CDR3 is 16 amino acids long. The germline V gene encodes CDR1 SGHTA and CDR2 FQGNSA. The CDR3 DNA reads TGTGCCAGCAGCTTACCTAGCGGTTTGAACACCGGGGAGCTGTTTTTT. Amino acids: CASSLPSGLNTGELFF.

The chain joins TRBV28 to TRBJ1-6; D is perhaps TRBD1 (6 bases). Per the germline V gene, CDR1 is MDHEN and CDR2 is SYDVKM. The CDR3 extends over 14 amino acids. Trimming cost V 8 bases and J 6 bases, with 14 bases left between them. CDR3 residues: CASRNRAGNSPLHF. The CDR3 nucleotides are TGTGCCAGCCGCAACAGGGCTGGTAATTCACCCCTCCACTTT. The variable domain in full, with the rest retrieved from reference TRBV28 and TRBJ1-6, is DVKVTQSSRYLVKRTGEKVFLECVQDMDHENMFWYRQDPGLGLRLIYFSYDVKMKEKGDIPEGYSVSREKKERFSLILESASTNQTSMYLCASRNRAGNSPLHFGNGTRLTVT.

The chain carries TRBV28 and TRBJ1-2; D is undetermined. The germline gives CDR1 MDHEN, CDR2 SYDVKM. V was pared by 5 bases and J by 6 bases, with 10 bases between. The CDR3 runs to 12 residues. As DNA, the CDR3 is TGTGCCAGCAGTCCCGACACGCATGGCTACACCTTC. Translated: CASSPDTHGYTF.

In DNA form, the CDR3 reads TGCGCCAGCAGCTTCTCTCTCCAGAACCTTGAAGCTTTCTTT. Residues: CASSFSLQNLEAFF. This chain uses TRBV5-1 with TRBJ1-1; D is unclear. Germline V gene lookup returns CDR1 SGHRS and CDR2 YFSETQ. The CDR3 covers 14 residues. Trimming stripped 2 bases from V and 7 bases from J, with 15 bases between.

The chain links TRBV30 to TRBJ1-6; D ambiguous. This CDR3 is 12 amino acids long. Germline V gene data show CDR1 as GTSNPN and CDR2 as SVGIG (reference sequence). The V and J ends lost 0 bases and 8 bases respectively, with 5 bases between them. DNA of the CDR3: TGTGCCTGGAGTGTAGGAGATTCACCCCTCCACTTT. Protein product: CAWSVGDSPLHF.

The V call is TRBV3-1 (or the pseudogene TRBV3-2), the J call TRBJ1-5; no clear D gene. The CDR3 has 13 residues. The V and J ends lost 2 bases and 6 bases respectively, with 8 bases between them. Looked up from germline, CDR1 is LGHDT and CDR2 is YNNKEL (reference sequence). The CDR3 bases are TGTGCCAGCAGCCAAACAGACCGTCAGCCCCAGCATTTT. Its translation is CASSQTDRQPQHF.

The genes are TRBV28 and TRBJ2-3; 9 positions match TRBD2. This CDR3 has 20 residues. Trimming cost V 4 bases and J 0 bases; bases outside gene matches: 17. The germline V gene has CDR1 MDHEN and CDR2 SYDVKM. This chain's CDR3 is CASSCPPDELAGCSTDTQYF. The CDR3 DNA sequence: TGTGCCAGCAGTTGCCCTCCCGATGAGCTAGCGGGGTGTAGCACAGATACGCAGTATTTT.

The gene calls are TRBV28 and TRBJ1-2; D is unresolved. Deletions cut 2 bases from V and 3 bases from J, with 7 bases between. This CDR3 has 13 amino acids. Germline CDR1 MDHEN, CDR2 SYDVKM. CDR3 coding DNA: TGTGCCAGCAGTTTAGACATTGACTATGGCTACACCTTC. Its protein is CASSLDIDYGYTF.

V and J are TRBV27 and TRBJ1-2, with 7 bases matching TRBD1. The germline V gene has CDR1 MNHEY and CDR2 SMNVEV (reference sequence). This CDR3 spans 12 amino acids. The V segment lost 8 bases and the J segment 5 bases; nucleotides outside the gene matches: 5. CDR3 sequence: CASRDSLYGYTF. In DNA, the CDR3 is TGTGCCAGCCGGGACAGCCTTTATGGCTACACCTTC.

This chain joins TRBV7-9 and TRBJ1-2, with 8 bases aligning to TRBD1. V lost 3 bases and J lost 0; bases outside the gene matches: 12. The V gene's germline CDR1 is SEHNR and CDR2 FQNEAQ (reference sequence). The CDR3 is 18 residues long. For the CDR3, the DNA is TGTGCCAGCAGCTTTACCATAGGACAGGGAAATTCTAACTATGGCTACACCTTC. Translated, it gives CASSFTIGQGNSNYGYTF.

This chain joins TRBV24-1 and TRBJ2-1, with a tentative D call TRBD1 (5 bases). The V end was cut by 5 bases, the J end by 2 bases, with 6 bases between. The CDR3 spans 13 residues. The germline CDR1 and CDR2 sequences are KGHDR and SFDVKD. CDR3 amino acids: CATSAGPYNEQFF. The CDR3 region has the DNA TGTGCCACCAGTGCAGGGCCCTACAATGAGCAGTTCTTC.

J is TRBJ2-6 and V is TRBV27; D possibly corresponds to TRBD1 (6 bases). Germline V gene lookup returns CDR1 MNHEY and CDR2 SMNVEV (reference sequence). Trimming removed 3 bases from V and 0 bases from J, with 9 bases in between. The CDR3 consists of 16 residues. The CDR3 DNA reads as TGTGCCAGCAGTTTTAGGACAGTCTCTGGGGCCAACGTCCTGACTTTC. Its translation: CASSFRTVSGANVLTF.

This clone appeared a single time. This sequence joins TRBV5-5 and TRBJ1-2; TRBD1 matches 9 bases. CDR3 size: 16 residues. In germline, CDR1 is SGHKS, CDR2 YYEKEE (reference sequence). The J segment lost 4 bases and the V segment lost 0 bases, leaving 7 bases of the junction unmatched. The CDR3 sequence is CASSLGGQGRAYGYTF. Written as DNA, the CDR3 is TGTGCCAGCAGCTTGGGGGGACAGGGACGTGCCTATGGCTACACCTTC.

The chain is built from TRBV6-5 and TRBJ2-5; TRBD1 is a possible D gene (6 bases). From germline, CDR1 is MNHEY and CDR2 SVGAGI. V shed 6 bases and J shed 2 bases, with 10 bases lying between them. There are 13 residues in the CDR3. The CDR3, as DNA: TGTGCCAGCAGCGGGACACGTCAAGAGACCCAGTACTTC. This codes for CASSGTRQETQYF.

This rearrangement joins TRBV7-2 to TRBJ1-2; TRBD1 aligns across 11 bases. Germline trimming cut 4 bases from V and 3 bases from J; bases unmatched to any gene: 4. Germline CDR1 reads SGHTA; CDR2 reads FQGNSA. The CDR3 runs to 15 residues. In DNA, the CDR3 is TGTGCCAGCAGCTCAGGACAGGGGGCCCACTATGGCTACACCTTC. Its protein product is CASSSGQGAHYGYTF. The complete variable domain, with remaining parts taken from reference TRBV7-2 and TRBJ1-2, reads GAGVSQSPSNKVTEKGKDVELRCDPISGHTALYWYRQSLGQGLEFLIYFQGNSAPDKSGLPSDRFSAERTGGSVSTLTIQRTQQEDSAVYLCASSSGQGAHYGYTFGSGTRLTVV.

V usage is TRBV28 and J usage is TRBJ1-5; 7 bases fit TRBD1. Germline V gene sequence: CDR1 MDHEN, CDR2 SYDVKM. J lost 3 bases, V lost 3 bases, and 5 bases had no gene match. This CDR3 has 15 amino acids. The CDR3 DNA reads as TGTGCCAGCAGTTTCCCGGGACAGAACAATCAGCCCCAGCATTTT. As protein: CASSFPGQNNQPQHF.

The chain uses TRBV2 and TRBJ1-4, with 7 bases aligning to TRBD1. This CDR3 comprises 14 residues. Germline V gene sequence: CDR1 SNHLY, CDR2 FYNNEI. V was clipped by 6 bases and J by 7 bases; unmatched bases: 8. The CDR3 nucleotides read TGTGCCAGCAGGGAGTACAGGGGAGGTGAAAAACTGTTTTTT. The encoded protein is CASREYRGGEKLFF.